This T cell receptor (beta chain) was sequenced in a study of OX40 agonist ivuxolimab in advanced cancers. Turning to the study itself: Partial responses occurred in Three dose-escalation patients, one with hepatocellular carcinoma and two with cutaneous melanoma. General study points: Specificity for antigen went undetermined in the expanded peripheral T cells. Several nonresponders also turned out to have low normalized T-cell clonal expansion.

In this sample, this clone turned up once. Its antigen is not known. Some clones are missing from TCRdb's copy, which holds only in-frame ones; the method was immunoSEQ multiplex PCR. The sample lists about 60,000 clones, 86% occurring once. The V gene's germline CDR1 is MNHEY and CDR2 SMNVEV (reference sequence). This CDR3 contains 16 residues. V was pared by 6 bases and J by 2 bases, with 14 bases between. Anyone with autoimmune disease history or systemic immunosuppression was excluded. The clonotype was recovered from an adult with an advanced solid tumor such as melanoma, head and neck, liver or kidney cancer. The sample consisted of CD4+ or CD8+ T cells sorted from blood, taken in a trial of the OX40 agonist ivuxolimab. The rearrangement uses TRBV27 and TRBJ1-6, with D uncertain. CDR3: CASRLQKTPYNSPLHF. The CDR3 bases are TGTGCCAGCAGACTACAGAAAACTCCCTATAATTCACCCCTCCACTTT.